These T cell receptor beta chains were read from a single sample in a study of T-cell memory formation after mild COVID-19. TCRdb ran MiXCR on the 5' RACE reads and lists one entry per CDR3 protein. Of roughly 150,000 distinct CDR3 sequences listed, 10% to 15% are singletons. The sequenced material came from PBMCs or a T cell subset sorted from them (not recorded which). These receptors all come from a man aged 18 to 30 who had mild COVID-19 (a few samples of this study predate the infection). Cell type and time point are not known. The CDR3 runs from the conserved cysteine through the conserved F or W. The D gene is left open where the match is weak. Rows may omit the clone size; those that give it use once, few, many or a size class.

v_gene: TRBV9; j_gene: TRBJ2-3; d_gene: -; abundance: many; CDR3aa: CASSVASTDTQYF; CDR3nt: TGTGCCAGCAGCGTAGCCAGCACAGATACGCAGTATTTT
v_gene: TRBV5-1; j_gene: TRBJ2-1; d_gene: TRBD1; abundance: many; CDR3aa: CASSLATGADNEQFF; CDR3nt: TGCGCCAGCAGCTTGGCCACAGGGGCCGACAATGAGCAGTTCTTC
v_gene: TRBV29-1; j_gene: TRBJ2-4; d_gene: -; abundance: few; CDR3aa: CSVGSRVGDIQYF; CDR3nt: TGCAGCGTTGGGTCCAGGGTCGGAGACATTCAGTACTTC
v_gene: TRBV7-9; j_gene: TRBJ2-1; d_gene: -; abundance: few; CDR3aa: CASSPRGGKGNEQFF; CDR3nt: TGTGCCAGCAGCCCCAGGGGAGGGAAGGGCAATGAGCAGTTCTTC
v_gene: TRBV5-1; j_gene: TRBJ2-7; d_gene: -; abundance: -; CDR3aa: CASSADFYEQYF; CDR3nt: TGCGCCAGCAGTGCAGATTTCTACGAGCAGTACTTC
v_gene: TRBV12-3/TRBV12-4; j_gene: TRBJ1-3; d_gene: -; abundance: few; CDR3aa: CATNTRGGNTIYF; CDR3nt: TGTGCCACTAATACCCGGGGCGGAAACACCATATATTTT
v_gene: TRBV9; j_gene: TRBJ1-1; d_gene: -; abundance: few; CDR3aa: CASSVDRLNTEAFF; CDR3nt: TGTGCCAGCAGCGTTGACAGGCTGAACACTGAAGCTTTCTTT
v_gene: TRBV3-1; j_gene: TRBJ2-1; d_gene: -; abundance: few; CDR3aa: CASSGGGAGHEQFF; CDR3nt: TGTGCCAGCAGCGGAGGGGGAGCAGGACATGAGCAGTTCTTC
v_gene: TRBV15; j_gene: TRBJ2-2; d_gene: -; abundance: many; CDR3aa: CATSRETASNTGELFF; CDR3nt: TGTGCCACCAGCAGAGAAACAGCCTCTAACACCGGGGAGCTGTTTTTT
v_gene: TRBV5-1; j_gene: TRBJ2-3; d_gene: -; abundance: -; CDR3aa: CASSLVVGATDTQYF; CDR3nt: TGCGCCAGCAGCTTGGTGGTGGGGGCGACAGATACGCAGTATTTT
v_gene: TRBV28; j_gene: TRBJ2-3; d_gene: TRBD1; abundance: -; CDR3aa: CASQRASGQGLYF; CDR3nt: TGTGCCAGCCAAAGAGCATCCGGACAGGGGTTGTATTTT
v_gene: TRBV24-1; j_gene: TRBJ2-3; d_gene: -; abundance: -; CDR3aa: CATSGTIRGNTQYF; CDR3nt: TGTGCCACCAGTGGAACTATAAGGGGGAATACGCAGTATTTT
v_gene: TRBV18; j_gene: TRBJ2-2; d_gene: -; abundance: many; CDR3aa: CASSPLEVTGELFF; CDR3nt: TGTGCCAGCTCACCACTGGAGGTTACCGGGGAGCTGTTTTTT
v_gene: TRBV7-9; j_gene: TRBJ2-2; d_gene: TRBD1; abundance: -; CDR3aa: CASSSSPGQGSGELFF; CDR3nt: TGTGCCAGCAGCTCGTCACCGGGACAGGGCAGCGGGGAGCTGTTTTTT
v_gene: TRBV2; j_gene: TRBJ1-2; d_gene: TRBD1; abundance: -; CDR3aa: CASRRDRGSDGYTF; CDR3nt: TGTGCCAGCAGGAGGGACAGGGGGTCGGATGGCTACACCTTC
v_gene: TRBV7-9; j_gene: TRBJ2-4; d_gene: TRBD2; abundance: -; CDR3aa: CASRGGNIQYF; CDR3nt: TGTGCCAGCCGGGGGGGGAACATTCAGTACTTC
v_gene: TRBV28; j_gene: TRBJ1-1; d_gene: -; abundance: -; CDR3aa: CASTLGYEAFF; CDR3nt: TGTGCCAGCACCTTAGGCTATGAAGCTTTCTTT
v_gene: TRBV5-1; j_gene: TRBJ1-1; d_gene: TRBD1; abundance: many; CDR3aa: CASSLDRDDAEAFF; CDR3nt: TGCGCCAGCAGCTTAGACAGGGATGACGCTGAAGCTTTCTTT
v_gene: TRBV3-1; j_gene: TRBJ1-5; d_gene: TRBD1; abundance: few; CDR3aa: CASSQTGSNQPQHF; CDR3nt: TGTGCCAGCAGCCAGACAGGGAGCAATCAGCCCCAGCATTTT
v_gene: TRBV5-1; j_gene: TRBJ2-5; d_gene: -; abundance: many; CDR3aa: CASSGTTQETQYF; CDR3nt: TGCGCCAGCAGCGGGACCACCCAAGAGACCCAGTACTTC
v_gene: TRBV4-1; j_gene: TRBJ2-6; d_gene: -; abundance: -; CDR3aa: CASSQDRGGANVLTF; CDR3nt: TGCGCCAGCAGCCAAGATCGGGGTGGGGCCAACGTCCTGACTTTC
v_gene: TRBV3-1; j_gene: TRBJ2-1; d_gene: TRBD2; abundance: -; CDR3aa: CASSQASGGYNEQFF; CDR3nt: TGTGCCAGCAGCCAAGCGAGCGGGGGATACAATGAGCAGTTCTTC
v_gene: TRBV12-3/TRBV12-4; j_gene: TRBJ2-5; d_gene: -; abundance: once; CDR3aa: CASSTRSRETQYF; CDR3nt: TGTGCCAGCTCCACCCGAAGTAGGGAGACCCAGTACTTC
v_gene: TRBV7-2; j_gene: TRBJ1-3; d_gene: -; abundance: -; CDR3aa: CASSLGEGNTIYF; CDR3nt: TGTGCCAGCAGCTTAGGCGAAGGAAACACCATATATTTT
v_gene: TRBV12-1; j_gene: TRBJ2-3; d_gene: -; abundance: -; CDR3aa: CASSTTISGSLGDTQYF; CDR3nt: TGTGCCAGCAGCACCACGATTAGCGGGTCCCTTGGGGATACGCAGTATTTT
v_gene: TRBV1; j_gene: TRBJ1-2; d_gene: -; abundance: few; CDR3aa: CTSSQDRGPGGYTF; CDR3nt: TGCACCAGCAGCCAGGACAGGGGGCCGGGTGGCTACACCTTC
v_gene: TRBV18; j_gene: TRBJ2-7; d_gene: TRBD2; abundance: -; CDR3aa: CASSPPMGGNYEQYF; CDR3nt: TGTGCCAGCTCACCACCTATGGGGGGGAACTACGAGCAGTACTTC
v_gene: TRBV20-1; j_gene: TRBJ2-3; d_gene: -; abundance: few; CDR3aa: CSARDPPSTDTQYF; CDR3nt: TGCAGTGCTAGAGATCCTCCTAGCACAGATACGCAGTATTTT